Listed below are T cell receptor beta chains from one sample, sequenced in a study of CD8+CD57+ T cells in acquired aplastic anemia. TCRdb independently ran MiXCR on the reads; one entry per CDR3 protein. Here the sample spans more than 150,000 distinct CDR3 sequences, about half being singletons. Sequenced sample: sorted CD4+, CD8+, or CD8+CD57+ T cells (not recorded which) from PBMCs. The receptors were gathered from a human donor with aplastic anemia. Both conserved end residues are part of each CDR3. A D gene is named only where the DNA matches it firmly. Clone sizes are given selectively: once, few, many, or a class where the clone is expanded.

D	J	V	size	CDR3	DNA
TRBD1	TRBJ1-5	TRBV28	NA	CASSFDRGGYQPQHF	TGTGCCAGCAGTTTCGACAGGGGGGGATATCAGCCCCAGCATTTT
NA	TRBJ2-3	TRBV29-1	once	CSVGASDTQYF	TGCAGCGTTGGGGCGTCGGATACGCAGTATTTT
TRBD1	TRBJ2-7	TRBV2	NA	CASSGGQGVVYEQYF	TGTGCCAGCAGTGGGGGACAGGGGGTGGTCTACGAGCAGTACTTC
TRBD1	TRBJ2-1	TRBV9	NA	CASSRSDRGYEQFF	TGTGCCAGCAGCCGATCCGACAGGGGCTATGAGCAGTTCTTC
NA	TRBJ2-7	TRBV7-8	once	CASREGLLQGYEQYF	TGTGCCAGCAGGGAAGGGCTCCTACAGGGCTACGAGCAGTACTTC
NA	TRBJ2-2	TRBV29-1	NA	CSVSRTNTGELFF	TGCAGCGTATCCAGAACGAACACCGGGGAGCTGTTTTTT
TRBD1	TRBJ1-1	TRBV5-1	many	CASSLDPGQMNTEAFF	TGCGCCAGCAGCTTGGACCCGGGACAGATGAACACTGAAGCTTTCTTT
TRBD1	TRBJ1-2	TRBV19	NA	CASSIDRDWSRGYTF	TGTGCCAGTAGTATCGACAGGGATTGGAGTAGAGGCTACACCTTC
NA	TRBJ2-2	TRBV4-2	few	CASSLWARTAENTGELFF	TGTGCCAGCAGCCTATGGGCCAGGACGGCGGAGAACACCGGGGAGCTGTTTTTT
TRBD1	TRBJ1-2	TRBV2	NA	CASKTGAAQGSHGYTF	TGTGCCAGCAAGACAGGGGCCGCTCAGGGAAGCCATGGCTACACCTTC
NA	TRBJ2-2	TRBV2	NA	CASSVGGNTGELFF	TGTGCCAGCAGTGTTGGCGGGAACACCGGGGAGCTGTTTTTT
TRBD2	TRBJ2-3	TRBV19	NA	CASRLGRADTQYF	TGTGCCAGTAGACTAGGGAGGGCAGATACGCAGTATTTT
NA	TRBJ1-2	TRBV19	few	CASRKDGNYGYTF	TGTGCCAGTAGGAAGGACGGGAACTATGGCTACACCTTC
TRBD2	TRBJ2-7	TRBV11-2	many	CASTSHGGFYEQYF	TGTGCCAGCACCTCCCACGGGGGGTTTTACGAGCAGTACTTC
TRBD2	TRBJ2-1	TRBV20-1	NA	CSAPASGRDNEQFF	TGCAGTGCTCCGGCTAGCGGGAGGGACAATGAGCAGTTCTTC
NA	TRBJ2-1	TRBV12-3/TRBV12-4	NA	CASRLGDNEQFF	TGTGCCAGCAGATTAGGCGACAATGAGCAGTTCTTC
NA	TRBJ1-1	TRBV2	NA	CASEDALGTEAFF	TGTGCCAGCGAGGATGCTTTAGGCACTGAAGCTTTCTTT